This entry is about one TCR beta chain. Its specificity is unknown. The V end was cut by 1 base, the J end by 3 bases, with 10 bases between. This CDR3 region has 14 residues. Germline CDR1 reads SGHRS; CDR2 reads YFSETQ. Only in-frame clones appear in the TCRdb table, and some are missing; sequencing was by immunoSEQ multiplex PCR. The table has fewer than 200,000 clones, about 89% seen once. This entry comes from a study of T cell responses to AZD1222 COVID-19 vaccine. Whole-study findings and limits: Donors were mostly white British, more females; clonal diversity possibly underestimated. All repertoire sampling was performed exclusively after the peak T cell response. Spike regions recognized by vaccine-associated CD4 TCRs spanned the protein, led by 160-218 and 743-854. Just 5 to 7 AZD1222 recipients were seropositive at baseline.

The TCR sequence derives from an adult in good health. Sequencing was performed on peripheral blood, taken on day 0 of AZD1222 vaccination. The chain is built from TRBV5-1 and TRBJ2-5; D might be TRBD2 (6 bases). Written as DNA, the CDR3 is TGCGCCAGCAGCTTGCGGGAGAAAAAAGAGACCCAGTACTTC. The encoded protein is CASSLREKKETQYF.